This T cell receptor beta chain was captured by sequencing in a study of radiotherapy plus CTLA-4 blockade in lung cancer. Ipilimumab CTLA-4 blockade and focal radiation were given to patients with chemo-refractory metastatic non-small-cell lung cancer. Sequencing used immunoSEQ multiplex PCR; TCRdb keeps in-frame clones, though not all of them. The table lists tens of thousands of clones, about 88% of them singletons. The sequence was collected from a human donor with non-small cell lung cancer that progressed on radiotherapy plus ipilimumab. The source was peripheral blood, collected from a patient treated with radiotherapy plus ipilimumab.

The CDR3 nucleotides read TGTGCCAGCAGCTTAGGTAGACGAGCAATCACTTACAATGAGCAGTTCTTC. Residues: CASSLGRRAITYNEQFF. The chain joins TRBV13 to TRBJ2-1; D gene unclear. Germline V gene sequence: CDR1 PRHDT, CDR2 FYEKMQ (reference sequence). This CDR3 region has 17 residues. Trimming took off 0 bases at V and 4 bases at J, with 16 bases between the two ends.